Listed below are T cell receptor beta chains from one sample, sequenced in a study of blood T cell repertoires in COVID-19. The table came from immunoSEQ multiplex PCR; TCRdb's copy has only in-frame clones and leaves some out. This table holds some 150,000 clones, approximately 86% found once. Sequenced sample: peripheral blood. Receptors were obtained from a woman aged 60 to 75 with acute or convalescent COVID-19. CDR3s include the opening cysteine and the closing phenylalanine or tryptophan. D genes are given only for firm matches. Not all rows give a size; the values are once, few, many and, for expanded clones, a class.

j_call d_call v_call clone_size cdr3_nt cdr3_aa
TRBJ2-7 TRBD2 TRBV10-1 NA TGCGCCAGCAGTGAGGGTGCAGCGGGGGGCCTATACGAGCAGTACTTC CASSEGAAGGLYEQYF
TRBJ2-3 NA TRBV2 NA TGTGCCAGCAGTGTCGACTCCCGCACAGATACGCAGTATTTT CASSVDSRTDTQYF
TRBJ2-1 TRBD2 TRBV7-2 NA TGTGCCAGCAGCTCTCAGCTAGCGGGTTACAATGAGCAGTTCTTC CASSSQLAGYNEQFF
TRBJ1-1 NA TRBV28 NA TGTGCCAGCGGCCCGGCGGGGAACACTGAAGCTTTCTTT CASGPAGNTEAFF
TRBJ1-6 NA TRBV4-1 NA TGCGCCAGCAGCCTCTTAGGGCAGGGTAATTCACCCCTCCACTTT CASSLLGQGNSPLHF
TRBJ1-5 NA TRBV6-2/TRBV6-3 NA TGTGCCAGCAGTTACTTCGGGAGGCCCCAGCATTTT CASSYFGRPQHF
TRBJ1-2 NA TRBV4-3 once TGCGCCAGCAGCCAAGAGGCCAGGGGTGGGGGTTATGGCTACACCTTC CASSQEARGGGYGYTF
TRBJ2-7 TRBD2 TRBV2 NA TGTGCCAGCAGGAGACTAGCGGGGCATTCCTACGAGCAGTACTTC CASRRLAGHSYEQYF
TRBJ2-7 NA TRBV24-1 NA TGTGCCACCAGTGATCCGCAAAAGGCGGCCTACGAGCAGTACTTC CATSDPQKAAYEQYF
TRBJ1-3 NA TRBV7-8 NA TGTGCCAGCAGCTTACTAGGCAGAACCTCTGGAAACACCATATATTTT CASSLLGRTSGNTIYF